These 9 T cell receptor beta chains were sequenced from one sample in a study of T cell repertoires in cytomegalovirus infection. Their antigens remain unidentified. From the reads, TCRdb called clonotypes with MiXCR, one entry per CDR3 protein. The data hold 65,000 to 85,000 distinct CDR3 sequences, with under 30% observed a single time. This material consisted of CD8+ T cells from cultured PBMCs, taken from culture after CMV antigen stimulation. These receptors were collected from a human donor in good health (CMV status not recorded). Some clones in this sample may be carry-over from other donors' samples.

This clonotype was counted at least ten times. J is TRBJ1-2 and V is TRBV12-3 or TRBV12-4, with D hard to call. The V gene lost 5 bases and the J gene lost 6 bases, with 13 bases spanning the gap. The CDR3 totals 13 residues. DNA for the CDR3: TGTGCCAGCAGTCCCGGTCCCGCAAATGGCTACACCTTC. Translating gives CASSPGPANGYTF.

The gene calls are TRBV19 and TRBJ2-5, with a possible D match to TRBD2 (6 bases). Looked up from germline, CDR1 is LNHDA and CDR2 is SQIVND (reference sequence). Trimming pared 3 bases from V and 4 bases from J, leaving 9 bases between. This CDR3 spans 13 amino acids. This CDR3 reads CASSIRRGETQYF. The CDR3 bases are TGTGCCAGTAGTATTCGGCGGGGAGAGACCCAGTACTTC. Supplemented by reference TRBV19 and TRBJ2-5, the full variable domain reads DGGITQSPKYLFRKEGQNVTLSCEQNLNHDAMYWYRQDPGQGLRLIYYSQIVNDFQKGDIAEGYSVSREKKESFPLTVTSAQKNPTAFYLCASSIRRGETQYFGPGTRLLVL.

This clonotype was seen at least ten times. The chain employs TRBV7-2 and TRBJ2-7, with D tentatively TRBD1 (6 bases). Trimming left V 5 bases short and J 3 bases short, with 17 bases between. The CDR3 has 15 amino acids. CDR1 is SGHTA and CDR2 is FQGNSA in the germline V gene. Here the CDR3 DNA reads TGTGCCAGCAGCCCGCTTCAGGGGTTAAGCTACGAGCAGTACTTC. This codes for CASSPLQGLSYEQYF.

The J gene is TRBJ2-5, the V gene TRBV9; 7 bases line up with TRBD2. V was pared by 0 bases and J by 4 bases, with 18 bases of the junction left unmatched. CDR1 is SGDLS, CDR2 YYNGEE, per germline. There are 19 residues in the CDR3. In DNA, the CDR3 is TGTGCCAGCAGCGTAGCTACGAGGGGAACTAGCGCCTTGGGAGAGACCCAGTACTTC. It is translated as CASSVATRGTSALGETQYF.

This clonotype was observed a handful of times. The chain couples TRBV19 to TRBJ2-7, with D unresolved. The germline V gene has CDR1 LNHDA and CDR2 SQIVND (reference sequence). V dropped 3 bases and J dropped 3 bases, with 9 bases sitting between them. This CDR3 contains 13 residues. The CDR3: CASSMRSFYEQYF. The CDR3 bases are TGTGCCAGTAGTATGAGGTCCTTCTACGAGCAGTACTTC.

In its sample, this clonotype was seen a few times. This chain connects TRBV5-8 to TRBJ1-5, with no clear D. The CDR3 has 17 residues. The V and J ends lost 6 bases and 4 bases respectively, with 23 bases between them. Germline V gives CDR1 SGHTS, CDR2 YDEGEE. Here the CDR3 DNA reads TGTGCCAGCACCAAACTCTGGAGCGGCGTCACGAATCAGCCCCAGCATTTT. Translating it yields CASTKLWSGVTNQPQHF.

This clonotype was observed a few times. The rearrangement joins TRBV11-3 to TRBJ2-7; 9 bases fit TRBD1. Germline CDR1 and CDR2: SGHNT and YENEEA. Trimming at V came to 5 bases and at J to 3 bases, leaving 2 bases not matched to a gene. CDR3 length: 13 residues. CDR3 residues: CASSMGQGYEQYF. The CDR3 DNA reads TGTGCCAGCAGCATGGGACAGGGCTACGAGCAGTACTTC.

This clonotype was detected a few times. The rearrangement uses TRBV19 and TRBJ1-5; a weak D match, TRBD1 (6 bases). The CDR3 length is 17 residues. CDR1 and CDR2 from the germline V gene are LNHDA and SQIVND (reference sequence). V gave up 7 bases and J gave up 0 bases, with 19 bases separating them. CDR3 amino acids: CASKQLGALNSNQPQHF. In DNA, the CDR3 is TGTGCCAGTAAACAGCTGGGGGCTCTAAATAGCAATCAGCCCCAGCATTTT.

This clonotype was seen a few times. The V and J genes are TRBV7-2 and TRBJ2-5; D gene unclear. V was clipped by 1 base and J by 0 bases, with 3 bases between them. In germline, CDR1 is SGHTA, CDR2 FQGNSA. This CDR3 is built from 13 residues. The CDR3 protein is CASSLDNQETQYF. Written as DNA, the CDR3 is TGTGCCAGCAGCTTAGACAACCAAGAGACCCAGTACTTC.